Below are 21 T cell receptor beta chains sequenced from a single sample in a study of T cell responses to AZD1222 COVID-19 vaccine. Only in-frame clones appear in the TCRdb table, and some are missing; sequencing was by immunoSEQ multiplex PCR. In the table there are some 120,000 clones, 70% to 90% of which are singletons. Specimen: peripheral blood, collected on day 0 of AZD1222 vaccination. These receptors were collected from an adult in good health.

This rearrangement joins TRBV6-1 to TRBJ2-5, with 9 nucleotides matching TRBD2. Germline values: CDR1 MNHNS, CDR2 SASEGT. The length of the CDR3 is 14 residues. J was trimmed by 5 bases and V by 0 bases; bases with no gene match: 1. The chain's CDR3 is CASSEALAGETQYF. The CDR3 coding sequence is TGTGCCAGCAGTGAAGCTCTAGCGGGGGAGACCCAGTACTTC.

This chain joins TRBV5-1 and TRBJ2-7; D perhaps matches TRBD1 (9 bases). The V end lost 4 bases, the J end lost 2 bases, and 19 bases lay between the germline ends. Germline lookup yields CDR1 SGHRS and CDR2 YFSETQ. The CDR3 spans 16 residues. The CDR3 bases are TGCGCCAGCAGCCCCAGCGGGGGACAGGGAACCTACGAGCAGTACTTC. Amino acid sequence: CASSPSGGQGTYEQYF.

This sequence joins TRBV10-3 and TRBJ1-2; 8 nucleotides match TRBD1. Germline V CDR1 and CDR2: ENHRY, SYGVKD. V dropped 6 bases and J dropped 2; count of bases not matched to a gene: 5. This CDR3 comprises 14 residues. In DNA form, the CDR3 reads TGTGCCATCAGCGCCGGGACAGGCAACTATGGCTACACCTTC. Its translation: CAISAGTGNYGYTF.

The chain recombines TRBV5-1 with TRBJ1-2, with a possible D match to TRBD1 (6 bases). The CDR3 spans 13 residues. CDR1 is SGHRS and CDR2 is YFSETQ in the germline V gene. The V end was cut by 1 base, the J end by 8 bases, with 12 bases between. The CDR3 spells CASSLRQEGGYTF. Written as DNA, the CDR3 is TGCGCCAGCAGCTTGAGACAGGAGGGAGGCTACACCTTC.

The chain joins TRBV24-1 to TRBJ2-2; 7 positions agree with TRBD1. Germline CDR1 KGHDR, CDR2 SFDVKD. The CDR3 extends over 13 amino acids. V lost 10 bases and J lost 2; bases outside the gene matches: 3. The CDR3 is CATGQLNTGELFF. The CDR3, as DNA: TGTGCCACGGGACAGTTAAACACCGGGGAGCTGTTTTTT.

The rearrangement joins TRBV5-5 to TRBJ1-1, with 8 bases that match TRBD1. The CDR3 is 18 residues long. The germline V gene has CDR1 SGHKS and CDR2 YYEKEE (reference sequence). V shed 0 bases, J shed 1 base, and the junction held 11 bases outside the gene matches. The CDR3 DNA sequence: TGTGCCAGCAGCTTGGTTAGGGGCAGGGGGCAGGGGAACACTGAAGCTTTCTTT. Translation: CASSLVRGRGQGNTEAFF.

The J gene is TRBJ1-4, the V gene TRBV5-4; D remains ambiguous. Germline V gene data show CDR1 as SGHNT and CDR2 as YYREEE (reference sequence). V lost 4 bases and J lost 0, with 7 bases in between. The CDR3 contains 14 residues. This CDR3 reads CASSTGTTNEKLFF. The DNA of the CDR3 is TGTGCCAGCAGCACCGGGACAACTAATGAAAAACTGTTTTTT.

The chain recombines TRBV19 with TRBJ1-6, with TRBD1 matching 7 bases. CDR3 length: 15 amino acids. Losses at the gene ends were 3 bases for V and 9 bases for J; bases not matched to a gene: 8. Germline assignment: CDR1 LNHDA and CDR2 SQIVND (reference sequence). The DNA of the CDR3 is TGTGCCAGTAGTATTTCAGGGGGGGCTGGTTCACCCCTCCACTTT. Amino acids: CASSISGGAGSPLHF.

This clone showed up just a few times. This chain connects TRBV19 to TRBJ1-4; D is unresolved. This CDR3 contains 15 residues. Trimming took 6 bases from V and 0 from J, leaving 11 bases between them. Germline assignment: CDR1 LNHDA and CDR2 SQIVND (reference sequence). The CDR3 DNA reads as TGTGCCAGTAGATTAAAGATTGCAACTAATGAAAAACTGTTTTTT. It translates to CASRLKIATNEKLFF.

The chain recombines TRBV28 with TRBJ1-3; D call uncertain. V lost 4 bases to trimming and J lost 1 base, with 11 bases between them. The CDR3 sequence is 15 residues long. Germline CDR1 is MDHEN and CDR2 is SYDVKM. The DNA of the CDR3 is TGTGCCAGCAGTTCCCGCTCAGCTTCTGGAAACACCATATATTTT. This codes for CASSSRSASGNTIYF.

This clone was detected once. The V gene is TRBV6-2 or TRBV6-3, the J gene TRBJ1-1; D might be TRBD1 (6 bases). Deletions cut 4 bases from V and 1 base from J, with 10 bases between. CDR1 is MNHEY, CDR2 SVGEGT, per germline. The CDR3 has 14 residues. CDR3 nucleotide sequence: TGTGCCAGCAGTTGGGGGGCGACGAACACTGAAGCTTTCTTT. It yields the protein CASSWGATNTEAFF.

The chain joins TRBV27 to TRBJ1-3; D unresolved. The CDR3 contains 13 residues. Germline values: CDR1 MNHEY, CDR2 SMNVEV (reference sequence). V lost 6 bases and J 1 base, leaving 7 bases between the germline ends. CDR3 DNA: TGTGCCAGCAGGCGTTTTTCTGGAAACACCATATATTTT. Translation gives CASRRFSGNTIYF.

The CDR3 DNA follows: TGTGCCAGCAGCCAACGTGGAAGAGCTTTCTTT. Protein sequence: CASSQRGRAFF. The chain couples TRBV3-1 (or the pseudogene TRBV3-2) to TRBJ1-1; D not resolved. The V end was cut by 2 bases, the J end by 10 bases, with 8 bases between. In germline, CDR1 is LGHDT, CDR2 YNNKEL (reference sequence). The CDR3 runs 11 residues.

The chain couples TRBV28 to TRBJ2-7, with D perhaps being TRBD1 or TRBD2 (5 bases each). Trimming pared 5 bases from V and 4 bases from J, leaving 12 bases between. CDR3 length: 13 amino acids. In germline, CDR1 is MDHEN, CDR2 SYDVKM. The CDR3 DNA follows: TGTGCCAGCAGTGGGGACGGTCTATACGAGCAGTACTTC. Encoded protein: CASSGDGLYEQYF.

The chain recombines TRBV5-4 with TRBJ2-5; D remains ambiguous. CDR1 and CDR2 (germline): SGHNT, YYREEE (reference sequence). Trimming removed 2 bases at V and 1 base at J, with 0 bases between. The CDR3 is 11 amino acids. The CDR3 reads CASSFQETQYF. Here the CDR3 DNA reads TGTGCCAGCAGCTTCCAAGAGACCCAGTACTTC.

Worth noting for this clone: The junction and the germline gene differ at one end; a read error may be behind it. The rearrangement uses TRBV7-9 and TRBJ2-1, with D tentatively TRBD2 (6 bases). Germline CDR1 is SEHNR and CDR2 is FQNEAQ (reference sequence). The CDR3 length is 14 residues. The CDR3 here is CASNLAESYNEQFF. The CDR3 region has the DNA TGTGCCAGCAACTTAGCGGAGTCCTACAATGAGCAGTTCTTC.

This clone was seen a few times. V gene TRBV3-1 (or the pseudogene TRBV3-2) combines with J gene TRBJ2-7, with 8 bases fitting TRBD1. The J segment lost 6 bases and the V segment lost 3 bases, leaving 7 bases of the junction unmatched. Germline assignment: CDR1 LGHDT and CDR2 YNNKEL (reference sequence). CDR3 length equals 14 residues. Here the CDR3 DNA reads TGTGCCAGCAGCCATAGCTCCGGGACAGGCGAGCAGTACTTC. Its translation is CASSHSSGTGEQYF.

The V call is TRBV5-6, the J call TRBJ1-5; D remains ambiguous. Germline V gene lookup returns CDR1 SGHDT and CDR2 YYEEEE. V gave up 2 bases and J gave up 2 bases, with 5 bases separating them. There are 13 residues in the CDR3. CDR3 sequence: CASSFSRNQPQHF. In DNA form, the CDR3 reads TGTGCCAGCAGCTTCAGTCGCAATCAGCCCCAGCATTTT. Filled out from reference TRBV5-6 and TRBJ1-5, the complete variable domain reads DAGVTQSPTHLIKTRGQQVTLRCSPKSGHDTVSWYQQALGQGPQFIFQYYEEEERQRGNFPDRFSGHQFPNYSSELNVNALLLGDSALYLCASSFSRNQPQHFGDGTRLSIL.

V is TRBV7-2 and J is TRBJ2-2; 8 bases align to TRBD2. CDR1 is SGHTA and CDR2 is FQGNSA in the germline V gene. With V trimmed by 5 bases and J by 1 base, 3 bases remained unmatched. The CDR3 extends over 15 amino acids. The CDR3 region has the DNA TGTGCCAGCAGCCGGGGGGGCAGGAACACCGGGGAGCTGTTTTTT. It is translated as CASSRGGRNTGELFF.

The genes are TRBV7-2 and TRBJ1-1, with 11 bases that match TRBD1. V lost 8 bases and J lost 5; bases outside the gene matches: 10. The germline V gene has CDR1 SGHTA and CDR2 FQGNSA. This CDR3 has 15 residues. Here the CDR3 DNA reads TGTGCCAGCCTCCGGGACAGGGGGGGGTGGACTGAAGCTTTCTTT. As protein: CASLRDRGGWTEAFF.

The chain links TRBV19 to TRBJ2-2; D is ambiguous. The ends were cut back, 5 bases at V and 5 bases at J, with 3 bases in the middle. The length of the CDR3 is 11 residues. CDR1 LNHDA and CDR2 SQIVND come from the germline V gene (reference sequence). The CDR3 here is CASSATGELFF. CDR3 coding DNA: TGTGCCAGTAGTGCAACCGGGGAGCTGTTTTTT.